This is a list of T cell receptor beta chains from one sample in a study of blood T cell repertoires in COVID-19. Only in-frame clones appear in the TCRdb table, and some are missing; sequencing was by immunoSEQ multiplex PCR. Counted here are about 140,000 clones, about 80% occurring once; the ten biggest clones make up around 4%. Sequenced sample: peripheral blood. The receptor set was obtained from a man aged 55 to 70 with acute or convalescent COVID-19. Both conserved end residues are part of each CDR3. The D gene is left open where the match is weak. The size of a clone is reported for some rows only, either as once, few or many, or as a class for expanded clones.

V: TRBV10-1; size: .; J: TRBJ1-2; D: .; DNA: TGCGCCAGCAGCCGGACTCATAACTATGGCTACACCTTC; CDR3: CASSRTHNYGYTF
V: TRBV10-1; size: .; J: TRBJ2-3; D: TRBD2; DNA: TGCGCCAGCAGTGAGTTTCTAGCGGGGACTGATACGCAGTATTTT; CDR3: CASSEFLAGTDTQYF
V: TRBV7-2; size: few; J: TRBJ1-2; D: .; DNA: TGTGCCAGCAGCTTAGATTCGGGGGAGAGGGGCTACACCTTC; CDR3: CASSLDSGERGYTF
V: TRBV28; size: .; J: TRBJ1-4; D: TRBD1; DNA: TGTGCCAGCAGGGGCGATGACAGGGTTGAAAAACTGTTTTTT; CDR3: CASRGDDRVEKLFF
V: TRBV5-8; size: .; J: TRBJ2-1; D: TRBD2; DNA: TGTGCCAGCAGCCCCGAGGGACTAGCGGACAATGAGCAGTTCTTC; CDR3: CASSPEGLADNEQFF
V: TRBV27; size: .; J: TRBJ1-5; D: .; DNA: TGTGCCAGCAGTTTAGGGGCGCGTAGCAATCAGCCCCAGCATTTT; CDR3: CASSLGARSNQPQHF
V: TRBV24-1; size: .; J: TRBJ1-2; D: .; DNA: TGTGCCACCAGTGATTCGATCGGGATTTCTAACTATGGCTACACCTTC; CDR3: CATSDSIGISNYGYTF
V: TRBV5-4; size: .; J: TRBJ2-3; D: TRBD2; DNA: TGTGCCAGCAGCTCCAAGACTAGCGCGAGCACAGATACGCAGTATTTT; CDR3: CASSSKTSASTDTQYF
V: TRBV6-5; size: .; J: TRBJ2-3; D: TRBD2; DNA: TGTGCCAGCAGTTACTCCCGGCCGGGAGGTACCGGTACGCAGTATTTT; CDR3: CASSYSRPGGTGTQYF
V: TRBV6-4; size: .; J: TRBJ2-3; D: .; DNA: TGTGCCAGCAGTGCAAGGGAGGCAGATACGCAGTATTTT; CDR3: CASSAREADTQYF
V: TRBV7-2; size: .; J: TRBJ1-2; D: .; DNA: TGTGCCAGCAGCCCCATAATGGGGGGGAGGGGCGGCTACACCTTC; CDR3: CASSPIMGGRGGYTF
V: TRBV7-2; size: .; J: TRBJ1-6; D: TRBD1; DNA: TGTGCCAGCAGCGAGGGACAGGGGAATTCACCCCTCCACTTT; CDR3: CASSEGQGNSPLHF
V: TRBV29-1; size: .; J: TRBJ1-4; D: .; DNA: TGCAGCGCCCAGGCTGCAACTAATGAAAAACTGTTTTTT; CDR3: CSAQAATNEKLFF
V: TRBV3-1/TRBV3-2; size: .; J: TRBJ2-1; D: TRBD1; DNA: TGTGCCAGCAGCCATGCCGGGACAGGCAATGAGCAGTTCTTC; CDR3: CASSHAGTGNEQFF
V: TRBV28; size: .; J: TRBJ1-1; D: TRBD1; DNA: TGTGCCAGCAGTTTACGGACAGGGAGAGCTTTCTTT; CDR3: CASSLRTGRAFF
V: TRBV11-2; size: .; J: TRBJ2-1; D: TRBD2; DNA: TGTGCCAGCAGCCGGAGAGGGACTAGCGGGATACGGGTTGAGCAGTTCTTC; CDR3: CASSRRGTSGIRVEQFF
V: TRBV12-3/TRBV12-4; size: .; J: TRBJ2-7; D: .; DNA: TGTGCCAGCAGTCCCCCGGGAAACGAGCAGTACTTC; CDR3: CASSPPGNEQYF
V: TRBV7-2; size: .; J: TRBJ1-1; D: TRBD1; DNA: TGTGCCAGCAGCTTAAGTACAGGGGTGGCGGCTGAAGCTTTCTTT; CDR3: CASSLSTGVAAEAFF
V: TRBV25-1; size: .; J: TRBJ1-2; D: TRBD1; DNA: TGTGCCAGCAGGGGCCCCCAGACAGGGGCTAAGCGGGGTGGCTACACCTTC; CDR3: CASRGPQTGAKRGGYTF
V: TRBV28; size: .; J: TRBJ1-1; D: .; DNA: TGTGCCAGCACTCAGTTGGGGTTGGGAGACACTGAAGCTTTCTTT; CDR3: CASTQLGLGDTEAFF
V: TRBV9; size: .; J: TRBJ2-1; D: TRBD1; DNA: TGTGCCAGCAGCGTAGGGTGGACAGGGGGGTTTTTGTTCTTC; CDR3: CASSVGWTGGFLFF
V: TRBV6-6; size: once; J: TRBJ2-7; D: TRBD1; DNA: TGTGCCAGCAGTTATTGGGGGGACAGGGGATCCTACGAGCAGTACTTC; CDR3: CASSYWGDRGSYEQYF
V: TRBV19; size: few; J: TRBJ2-1; D: TRBD2; DNA: TGTGCCAGTACGAGACTAGCGGACCTTTACAATGAGCAGTTCTTC; CDR3: CASTRLADLYNEQFF
V: TRBV5-1; size: .; J: TRBJ2-1; D: .; DNA: TGCGCCAGCAGCTTGGCCGCGACTAGCTACAATGAGCAGTTCTTC; CDR3: CASSLAATSYNEQFF
V: TRBV5-8; size: .; J: TRBJ1-3; D: .; DNA: TGTGCCAGCAGTTTAGGAGGGCCGACGGGAAACACCATATATTTT; CDR3: CASSLGGPTGNTIYF
V: TRBV5-1; size: .; J: TRBJ2-3; D: TRBD1; DNA: TGCGCCAGCAGCTTGGTTCTACAGGGGAGCACAGATACGCAGTATTTT; CDR3: CASSLVLQGSTDTQYF
V: TRBV10-3; size: once; J: TRBJ1-1; D: .; DNA: TGTGCCATCAGTAGTGAGCGAGGATATCCCACTGAAGCTTTCTTT; CDR3: CAISSERGYPTEAFF
V: TRBV3-1/TRBV3-2; size: .; J: TRBJ2-7; D: TRBD2; DNA: TGTGCCAGCAGCTCGACTAGCGGGGCCTACGAGCAGTACTTC; CDR3: CASSSTSGAYEQYF
V: TRBV30; size: .; J: TRBJ1-1; D: .; DNA: TGTGCCTGGAGGACAGGATGGGGCACTGAAGCTTTCTTT; CDR3: CAWRTGWGTEAFF
V: TRBV7-8; size: .; J: TRBJ2-2; D: .; DNA: TGTGCCAGCAGCGAGGGACAGAACACCGGGGAGCTGTTTTTT; CDR3: CASSEGQNTGELFF
V: TRBV5-1; size: few; J: TRBJ2-2; D: .; DNA: TGCGCCAGCAGCCATGGACAGACCAACACCGGGGAGCTGTTTTTT; CDR3: CASSHGQTNTGELFF